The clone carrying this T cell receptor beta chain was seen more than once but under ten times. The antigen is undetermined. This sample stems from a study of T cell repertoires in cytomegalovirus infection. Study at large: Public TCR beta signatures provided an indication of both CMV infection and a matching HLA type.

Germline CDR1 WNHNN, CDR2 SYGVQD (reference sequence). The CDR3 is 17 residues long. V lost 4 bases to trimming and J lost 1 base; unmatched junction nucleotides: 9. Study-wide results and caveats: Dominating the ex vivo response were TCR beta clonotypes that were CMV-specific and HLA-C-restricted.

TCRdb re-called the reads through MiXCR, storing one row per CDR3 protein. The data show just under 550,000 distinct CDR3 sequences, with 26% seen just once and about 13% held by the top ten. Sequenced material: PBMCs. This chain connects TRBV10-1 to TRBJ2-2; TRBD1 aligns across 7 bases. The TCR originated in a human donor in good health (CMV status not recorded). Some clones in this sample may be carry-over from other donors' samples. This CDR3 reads CASSGQTGIGNTGELFF. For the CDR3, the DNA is TGCGCCAGCAGTGGACAGACAGGGATAGGGAACACCGGGGAGCTGTTTTTT.